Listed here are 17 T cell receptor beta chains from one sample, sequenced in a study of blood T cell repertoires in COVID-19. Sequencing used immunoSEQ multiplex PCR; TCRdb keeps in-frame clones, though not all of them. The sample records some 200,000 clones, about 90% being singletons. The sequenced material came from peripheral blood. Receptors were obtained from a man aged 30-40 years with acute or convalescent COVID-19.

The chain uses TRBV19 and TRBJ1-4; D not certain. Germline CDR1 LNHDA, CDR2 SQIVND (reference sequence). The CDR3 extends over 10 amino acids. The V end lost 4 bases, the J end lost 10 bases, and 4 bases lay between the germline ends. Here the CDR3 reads CASSTGKLFF. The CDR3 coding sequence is TGTGCCAGTAGTACAGGAAAACTGTTTTTT.

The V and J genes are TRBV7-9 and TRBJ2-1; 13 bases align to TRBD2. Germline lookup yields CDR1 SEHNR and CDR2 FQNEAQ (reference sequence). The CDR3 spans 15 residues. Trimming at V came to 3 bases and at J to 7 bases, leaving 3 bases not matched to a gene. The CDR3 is CASSFGLAGDNEQFF. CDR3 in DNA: TGTGCCAGCAGCTTTGGACTAGCGGGAGATAATGAGCAGTTCTTC.

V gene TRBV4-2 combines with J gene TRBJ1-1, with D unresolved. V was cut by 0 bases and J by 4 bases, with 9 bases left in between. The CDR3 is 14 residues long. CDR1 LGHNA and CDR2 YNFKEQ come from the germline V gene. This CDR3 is CASSQEALSTEAFF. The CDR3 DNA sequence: TGTGCCAGCAGCCAAGAAGCCCTTTCCACTGAAGCTTTCTTT.

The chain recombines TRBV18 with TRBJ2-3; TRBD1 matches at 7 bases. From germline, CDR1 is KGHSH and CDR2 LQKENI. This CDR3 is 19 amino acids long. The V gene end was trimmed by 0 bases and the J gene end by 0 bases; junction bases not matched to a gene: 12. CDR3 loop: CASSPPRTGISRSTDTQYF. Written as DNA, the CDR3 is TGTGCCAGCTCACCACCACGGACAGGAATTTCCCGTAGCACAGATACGCAGTATTTT.

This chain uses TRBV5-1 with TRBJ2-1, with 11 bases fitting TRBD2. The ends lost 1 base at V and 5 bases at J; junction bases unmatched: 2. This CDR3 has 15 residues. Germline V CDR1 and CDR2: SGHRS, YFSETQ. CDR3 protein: CASSLTSGGNNEQFF. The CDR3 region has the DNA TGCGCCAGCAGCTTGACTAGCGGGGGTAACAATGAGCAGTTCTTC.

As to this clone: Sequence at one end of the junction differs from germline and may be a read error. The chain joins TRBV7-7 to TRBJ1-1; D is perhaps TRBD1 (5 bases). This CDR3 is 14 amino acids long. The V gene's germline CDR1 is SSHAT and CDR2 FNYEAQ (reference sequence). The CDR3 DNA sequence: TGTGCTAGCAGCCCACTAAGGGGTGACACTGAAGCTTTCTTT. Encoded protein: CASSPLRGDTEAFF.

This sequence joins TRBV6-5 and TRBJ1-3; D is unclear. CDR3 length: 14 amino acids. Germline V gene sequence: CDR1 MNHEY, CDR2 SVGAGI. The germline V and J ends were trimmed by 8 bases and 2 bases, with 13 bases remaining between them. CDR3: CASGIGRAGNTIYF. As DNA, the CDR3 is TGTGCCAGCGGGATAGGGAGGGCTGGAAACACCATATATTTT.

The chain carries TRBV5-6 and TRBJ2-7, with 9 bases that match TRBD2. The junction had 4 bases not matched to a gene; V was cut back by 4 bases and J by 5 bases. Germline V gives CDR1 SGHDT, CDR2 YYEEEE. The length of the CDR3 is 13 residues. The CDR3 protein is CASSPGGRDEQYF. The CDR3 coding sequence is TGTGCCAGCAGCCCAGGCGGGAGGGACGAGCAGTACTTC. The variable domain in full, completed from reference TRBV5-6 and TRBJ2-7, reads DAGVTQSPTHLIKTRGQQVTLRCSPKSGHDTVSWYQQALGQGPQFIFQYYEEEERQRGNFPDRFSGHQFPNYSSELNVNALLLGDSALYLCASSPGGRDEQYFGPGTRLTVT.

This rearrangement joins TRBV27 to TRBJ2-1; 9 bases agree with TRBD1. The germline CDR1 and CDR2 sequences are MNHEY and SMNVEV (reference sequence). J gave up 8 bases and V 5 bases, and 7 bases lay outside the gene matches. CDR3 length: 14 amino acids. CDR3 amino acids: CASSPRTGEDEQFF. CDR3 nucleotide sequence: TGTGCCAGCAGTCCAAGGACAGGGGAGGATGAGCAGTTCTTC.

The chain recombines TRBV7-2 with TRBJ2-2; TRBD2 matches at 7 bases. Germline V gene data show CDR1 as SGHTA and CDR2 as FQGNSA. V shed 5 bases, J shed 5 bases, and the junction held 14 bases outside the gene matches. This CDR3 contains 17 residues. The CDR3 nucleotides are TGTGCCAGCAGCCCACCGGGCGTGGCGGGAGTTACCGGGGAGCTGTTTTTT. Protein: CASSPPGVAGVTGELFF. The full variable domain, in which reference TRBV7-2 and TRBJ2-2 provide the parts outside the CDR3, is GAGVSQSPSNKVTEKGKDVELRCDPISGHTALYWYRQSLGQGLEFLIYFQGNSAPDKSGLPSDRFSAERTGGSVSTLTIQRTQQEDSAVYLCASSPPGVAGVTGELFFGEGSRLTVL.

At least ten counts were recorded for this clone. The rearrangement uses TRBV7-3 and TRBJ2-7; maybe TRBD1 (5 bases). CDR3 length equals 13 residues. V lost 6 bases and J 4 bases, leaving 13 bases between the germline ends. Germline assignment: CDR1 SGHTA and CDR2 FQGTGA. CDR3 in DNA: TGTGCCAGCAGTAAGACCAGGGATTACGAGCAGTACTTC. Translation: CASSKTRDYEQYF.

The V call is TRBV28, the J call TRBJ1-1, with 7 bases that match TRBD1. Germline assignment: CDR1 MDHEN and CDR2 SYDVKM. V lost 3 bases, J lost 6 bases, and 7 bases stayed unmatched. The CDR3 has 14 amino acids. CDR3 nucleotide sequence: TGTGCCAGCAGTTTCCCTACAGGGGCCCCTGAAGCTTTCTTT. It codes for CASSFPTGAPEAFF.

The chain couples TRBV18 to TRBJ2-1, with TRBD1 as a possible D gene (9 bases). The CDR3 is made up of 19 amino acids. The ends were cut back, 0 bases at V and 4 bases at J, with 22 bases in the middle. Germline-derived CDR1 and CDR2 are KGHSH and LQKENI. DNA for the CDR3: TGTGCCAGCTCACCACCACAGGGGGCAGGGAGCGGGAGATACAATGAGCAGTTCTTC. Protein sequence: CASSPPQGAGSGRYNEQFF.

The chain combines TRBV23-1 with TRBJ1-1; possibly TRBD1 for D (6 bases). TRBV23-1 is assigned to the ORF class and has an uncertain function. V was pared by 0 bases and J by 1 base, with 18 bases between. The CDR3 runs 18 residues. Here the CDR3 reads CASSQSGWGLARNTEAFF. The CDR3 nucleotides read TGCGCCAGCAGTCAATCTGGCTGGGGGCTGGCGAGGAACACTGAAGCTTTCTTT.

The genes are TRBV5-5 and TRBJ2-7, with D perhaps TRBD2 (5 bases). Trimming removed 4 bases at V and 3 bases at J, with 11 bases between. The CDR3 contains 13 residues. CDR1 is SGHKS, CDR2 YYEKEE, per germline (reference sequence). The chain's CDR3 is CASSLRGFYEQYF. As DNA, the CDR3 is TGTGCCAGCAGCCTACGGGGATTCTACGAGCAGTACTTC. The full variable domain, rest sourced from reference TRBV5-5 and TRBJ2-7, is DAGVTQSPTHLIKTRGQQVTLRCSPISGHKSVSWYQQVLGQGPQFIFQYYEKEERGRGNFPDRFSARQFPNYSSELNVNALLLGDSALYLCASSLRGFYEQYFGPGTRLTVT.

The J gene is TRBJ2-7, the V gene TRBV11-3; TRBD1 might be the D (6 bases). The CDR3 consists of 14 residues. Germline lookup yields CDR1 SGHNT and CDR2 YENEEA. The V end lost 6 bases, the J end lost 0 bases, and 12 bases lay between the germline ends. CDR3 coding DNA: TGTGCCAGCAGTCCAGGACAGTTCTCCTACGAGCAGTACTTC. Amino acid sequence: CASSPGQFSYEQYF.

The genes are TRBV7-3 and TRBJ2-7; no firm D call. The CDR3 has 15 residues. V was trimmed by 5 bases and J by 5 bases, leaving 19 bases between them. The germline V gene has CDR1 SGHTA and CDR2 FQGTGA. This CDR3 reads CASSPTAQVGDEQYF. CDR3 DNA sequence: TGTGCCAGCAGCCCCACGGCGCAGGTGGGCGACGAGCAGTACTTC.